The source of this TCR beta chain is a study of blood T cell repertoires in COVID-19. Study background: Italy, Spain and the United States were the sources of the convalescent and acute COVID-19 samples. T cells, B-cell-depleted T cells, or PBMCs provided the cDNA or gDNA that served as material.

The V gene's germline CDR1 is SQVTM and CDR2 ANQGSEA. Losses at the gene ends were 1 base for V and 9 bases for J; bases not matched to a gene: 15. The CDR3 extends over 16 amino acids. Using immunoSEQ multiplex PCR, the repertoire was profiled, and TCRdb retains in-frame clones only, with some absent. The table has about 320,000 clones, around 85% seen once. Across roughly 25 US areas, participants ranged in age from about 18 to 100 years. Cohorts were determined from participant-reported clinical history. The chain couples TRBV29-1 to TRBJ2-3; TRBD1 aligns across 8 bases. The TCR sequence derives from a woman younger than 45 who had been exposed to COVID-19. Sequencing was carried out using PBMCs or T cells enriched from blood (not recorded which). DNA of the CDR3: TGCAGCGTTGAAGCGACAGGGGTCAACCGGGTAGAGACGCAGTATTTT. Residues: CSVEATGVNRVETQYF.